What follows is one T cell receptor beta chain and its context. The source of the sample is a study of shared T cell receptors in the human thymus. Sequenced by immunoSEQ multiplex PCR; TCRdb stores in-frame clones only, minus some. The sample holds some 640,000 clones; around 87% are singletons and the top ten take 0.009% to 0.0095%. After removal of 2 bases from V and 4 bases from J, the junction contained 5 bases not matched to a gene. From germline, CDR1 is MDHEN and CDR2 SYDVKM. This CDR3 comprises 17 residues. The same specimen was also included in a second study, on human thymus T cells. Per that paper: Healthy Finnish infants undergoing corrective surgery for congenital heart defects were the donors. Related research described thymic repertoires that were highly overlapping among unrelated individuals.

Sequenced sample: thymocytes. This receptor was taken from a boy under two years old with a congenital heart defect. The rearrangement uses TRBV28 and TRBJ2-3, with 14 positions matching TRBD2. The CDR3 protein is CASSLQTSGRAPDTQYF. In nucleotides, the CDR3 is TGTGCCAGCAGTTTACAGACTAGCGGGAGGGCCCCAGATACGCAGTATTTT. Full variable domain (rest looked up from reference TRBV28 and TRBJ2-3): DVKVTQSSRYLVKRTGEKVFLECVQDMDHENMFWYRQDPGLGLRLIYFSYDVKMKEKGDIPEGYSVSREKKERFSLILESASTNQTSMYLCASSLQTSGRAPDTQYFGPGTRLTVL.